Presented here are 21 T cell receptor beta chains from one specimen sequenced in a study of T cell responses to AZD1222 COVID-19 vaccine. Assay used: immunoSEQ multiplex PCR; TCRdb lists only in-frame clones, some missing. The sample records 140,000 to 150,000 clones, 80% to 95% being singletons. The material was peripheral blood, obtained on day 0 of AZD1222 vaccination. The receptors here all came from an adult in good health.

The sample holds one count of this clone. This chain uses TRBV7-8 with TRBJ1-2, with a possible D match to TRBD1 (6 bases). Between the trimmed V and J ends, which lost 4 bases and 2 bases, there was a span of 20 bases. Per germline, CDR1 SGHVS and CDR2 FQNEAQ. The CDR3 spans 17 residues. The chain's CDR3 is CASSSRPRGAPNYGYTF. In DNA form, the CDR3 reads TGTGCCAGCAGCTCCCGGCCCCGGGGGGCCCCAAACTATGGCTACACCTTC.

As concerns this clone: Relative to the germline gene, one junction end is altered; a read error may explain this. V is TRBV5-1 and J is TRBJ1-2; D is possibly TRBD1 (5 bases). From germline, CDR1 is SGHRS and CDR2 YFSETQ. The CDR3 sequence is 15 residues long. The DNA for the CDR3 is TGCGCCAGCACCTTGGAATGGGACGGGGACTATGGCTACACCTTC. Translating gives CASTLEWDGDYGYTF.

The gene calls are TRBV10-1 and TRBJ2-3; 7 bases match TRBD1. The J segment lost 5 bases and the V segment lost 6 bases, leaving 8 bases of the junction unmatched. Germline CDR1 reads WNHNN; CDR2 reads SYGVQD (reference sequence). CDR3 length equals 14 residues. CDR3 protein: CASSGTDPVDTQYF. As DNA, the CDR3 is TGCGCCAGCAGCGGGACAGACCCAGTAGATACGCAGTATTTT.

This clone has only one observation. The rearrangement uses TRBV19 and TRBJ1-2; 7 bases map to TRBD1. V trimming: 4 bases; J trimming: 6 bases; junction bases outside the gene matches: 14. The germline gives CDR1 LNHDA, CDR2 SQIVND (reference sequence). CDR3 size: 16 residues. In DNA, the CDR3 is TGTGCCAGTAGTACCCACCCGGACAGGCCAGGCGATGGCTACACCTTC. As protein: CASSTHPDRPGDGYTF.

The chain has TRBV5-1 and TRBJ2-1; 10 bases line up with TRBD2. The junction had 2 bases not matched to a gene; V was cut back by 0 bases and J by 2 bases. The CDR3 spans 16 residues. CDR1 and CDR2 from the germline V gene are SGHRS and YFSETQ. The CDR3 nucleotides are TGCGCCAGCAGCTTGGGACTAGCGGGCGCCTACAATGAGCAGTTCTTC. Residues: CASSLGLAGAYNEQFF.

The chain recombines TRBV3-1 (or the pseudogene TRBV3-2) with TRBJ2-7, with 8 bases that match TRBD2. The CDR3 has 15 residues. The trim removed 1 base at V and 7 bases at J, leaving 9 bases unmatched. Germline V lookup: CDR1 LGHDT, CDR2 YNNKEL (reference sequence). This CDR3 is CASSQGGVSGKEQYF. The CDR3 coding sequence is TGTGCCAGCAGCCAAGGGGGGGTTAGCGGGAAAGAGCAGTACTTC.

CDR3 loop: CASSSQRPYNEQFF. The CDR3 DNA is TGCGCCAGCAGCTCTCAGCGCCCCTACAATGAGCAGTTCTTC. This sequence joins TRBV5-1 and TRBJ2-1; D not certain. The germline CDR1 and CDR2 sequences are SGHRS and YFSETQ. The V gene lost 3 bases and the J gene lost 2 bases, with 9 bases spanning the gap. The CDR3 has 14 residues.

The chain recombines TRBV5-6 with TRBJ2-7; a possible D gene is TRBD2 (6 bases). The germline gives CDR1 SGHDT, CDR2 YYEEEE. V shed 4 bases and J shed 5 bases, with 19 bases lying between them. The CDR3 covers 15 residues. CDR3: CASSPIGAGLNEQYF. Here the CDR3 DNA reads TGTGCCAGCAGCCCGATTGGGGCGGGACTGAACGAGCAGTACTTC. Combining the CDR3 with reference TRBV5-6 and TRBJ2-7 gives the whole variable domain DAGVTQSPTHLIKTRGQQVTLRCSPKSGHDTVSWYQQALGQGPQFIFQYYEEEERQRGNFPDRFSGHQFPNYSSELNVNALLLGDSALYLCASSPIGAGLNEQYFGPGTRLTVT.

The gene calls are TRBV5-1 and TRBJ2-6; TRBD2 matches 11 bases. Trimming at V came to 2 bases and at J to 1 base, leaving 5 bases not matched to a gene. In germline, CDR1 is SGHRS, CDR2 YFSETQ. CDR3 size: 18 residues. The CDR3 DNA is TGCGCCAGCAGCTTAAGCCCTAGCGGGAGGTCTGGGGCCAACGTCCTGACTTTC. It codes for CASSLSPSGRSGANVLTF.

The V gene is TRBV15, the J gene TRBJ1-5; D remains unclear. The V and J ends lost 5 bases and 6 bases respectively, with 11 bases between them. CDR3 size: 13 residues. Germline V gives CDR1 LNHNV, CDR2 YYDKDF (reference sequence). The DNA for the CDR3 is TGTGCCACCAGCCCCCGTTCGGGTCAGCCCCAGCATTTT. Protein product: CATSPRSGQPQHF.

The genes are TRBV9 and TRBJ2-7, with 8 nucleotides matching TRBD2. Germline V gives CDR1 SGDLS, CDR2 YYNGEE. This CDR3 comprises 16 residues. V dropped 0 bases and J dropped 4; count of bases not matched to a gene: 9. The CDR3, as DNA: TGTGCCAGCAGCGTAGGCGGGGGGCCCTTCACATACGAGCAGTACTTC. It specifies CASSVGGGPFTYEQYF.

The rearrangement links TRBV10-1 to TRBJ2-3; D is unclear. The CDR3 spans 13 residues. Deletions cut 2 bases from V and 0 bases from J, with 3 bases between. CDR1 and CDR2 (germline): WNHNN, SYGVQD (reference sequence). CDR3 bases: TGCGCCAGCAGTGAGGACAGCACAGATACGCAGTATTTT. Protein product: CASSEDSTDTQYF.

The chain links TRBV6-2 or TRBV6-3 to TRBJ1-6, with 9 bases identical to TRBD1. V lost 2 bases, J lost 8 bases, and 13 bases stayed unmatched. The CDR3 has 18 amino acids. Germline CDR1 MNHEY, CDR2 SVGEGT. CDR3 nucleotides: TGTGCCAGCAGTTACACGCCCGGGACAGGGTCAAGTTATTCACCCCTCCACTTT. This sequence encodes CASSYTPGTGSSYSPLHF.

CDR3 bases: TGTGCCAGCAGCTTACGTAGCGGGAGCTACGAGCAGTACTTC. Its protein is CASSLRSGSYEQYF. This chain uses TRBV11-3 with TRBJ2-7; 9 bases fit TRBD2. CDR3 length: 14 residues. After removal of 2 bases from V and 3 bases from J, the junction contained 2 bases not matched to a gene. Germline values: CDR1 SGHNT, CDR2 YENEEA. Based on the CDR3 plus reference TRBV11-3 and TRBJ2-7, the full variable domain is EAGVVQSPRYKIIEKKQPVAFWCNPISGHNTLYWYLQNLGQGPELLIRYENEEAVDDSQLPKDRFSAERLKGVDSTLKIQPAELGDSAVYLCASSLRSGSYEQYFGPGTRLTVT.

V usage is TRBV9 and J usage is TRBJ2-1, with unresolved D. V lost 3 bases to trimming and J lost 13 bases, with 11 bases between them. Per the germline V gene, CDR1 is SGDLS and CDR2 is YYNGEE. The length of the CDR3 is 11 residues. The CDR3 sequence: CASSAYDAQFF. The CDR3 DNA sequence: TGTGCCAGCAGCGCCTACGACGCTCAGTTCTTC.

The chain joins TRBV5-1 to TRBJ2-3; D is ambiguous. The CDR3 length is 14 residues. Trimming removed 3 bases at V and 5 bases at J, with 13 bases between. Germline V gene lookup returns CDR1 SGHRS and CDR2 YFSETQ. The CDR3 protein is CASSSSYPGDTQYF. Written as DNA, the CDR3 is TGCGCCAGCAGCTCGTCTTATCCCGGAGATACGCAGTATTTT. Complete variable domain (other parts from reference TRBV5-1 and TRBJ2-3): KAGVTQTPRYLIKTRGQQVTLSCSPISGHRSVSWYQQTPGQGLQFLFEYFSETQRNKGNFPGRFSGRQFSNSRSEMNVSTLELGDSALYLCASSSSYPGDTQYFGPGTRLTVL.

The V gene is TRBV7-2, the J gene TRBJ1-2; D gene unclear. The CDR3 has 13 amino acids. The V end was cut by 3 bases, the J end by 8 bases, with 13 bases between. The germline gives CDR1 SGHTA, CDR2 FQGNSA. As DNA, the CDR3 is TGTGCCAGCAGCTTCCCGCCGGCCAAAGGCTACACCTTC. Amino acid sequence: CASSFPPAKGYTF.

A single count supports this clone. The chain employs TRBV10-2 and TRBJ2-3; TRBD1 aligns across 8 bases. Losses at the gene ends were 2 bases for V and 0 bases for J; bases not matched to a gene: 7. Germline CDR1 WSHSY, CDR2 SAAADI. The CDR3 runs 17 residues. The CDR3 bases are TGCGCCAGCAGTGAGACCGGACAGGGAGTGAGCACAGATACGCAGTATTTT. Translation gives CASSETGQGVSTDTQYF.

The CDR3, as DNA: TGTGCCAGCAGTCCACCACAGGGGTTAAAGAACACTGAAGCTTTCTTT. Its protein product is CASSPPQGLKNTEAFF. The gene calls are TRBV28 and TRBJ1-1; 7 bases are shared with TRBD1. The CDR3 spans 16 residues. Germline-derived CDR1 and CDR2 are MDHEN and SYDVKM. With V trimmed by 5 bases and J by 1 base, 10 bases remained unmatched.

This chain links TRBV6-5 with TRBJ2-7; D possibly matches TRBD1 or TRBD2 (5 bases each). The CDR3 length is 13 residues. The germline V and J ends were trimmed by 5 bases and 0 bases, with 8 bases remaining between them. Germline V CDR1 and CDR2: MNHEY, SVGAGI. The CDR3 nucleotides read TGTGCCAGCAGTCGGGACGTCTCCTACGAGCAGTACTTC. It translates to CASSRDVSYEQYF.

V usage is TRBV3-1 (or the pseudogene TRBV3-2) and J usage is TRBJ2-7; D is perhaps TRBD1 (5 bases). The CDR3 runs to 14 residues. V gave up 7 bases and J gave up 1 base, with 14 bases separating them. The germline V gene has CDR1 LGHDT and CDR2 YNNKEL (reference sequence). CDR3 in amino acids: CASTPWQGSYEQYF. CDR3 bases: TGTGCCAGCACGCCCTGGCAGGGTTCCTACGAGCAGTACTTC.